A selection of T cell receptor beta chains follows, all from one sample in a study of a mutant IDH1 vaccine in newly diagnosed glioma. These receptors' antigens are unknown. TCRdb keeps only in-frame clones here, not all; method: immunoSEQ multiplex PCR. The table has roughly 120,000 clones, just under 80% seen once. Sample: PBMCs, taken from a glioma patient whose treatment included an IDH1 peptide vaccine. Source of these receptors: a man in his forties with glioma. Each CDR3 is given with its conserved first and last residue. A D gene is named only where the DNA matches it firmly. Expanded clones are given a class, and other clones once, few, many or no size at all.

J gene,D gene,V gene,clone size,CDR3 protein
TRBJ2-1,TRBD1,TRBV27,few,CASRPATGQGAGGEQFF
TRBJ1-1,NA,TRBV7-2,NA,CASRPWTVETEAFF
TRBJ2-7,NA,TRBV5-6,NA,CASSPRDVPYEQYF
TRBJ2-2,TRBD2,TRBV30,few,CACGLAGFGNTGELFF
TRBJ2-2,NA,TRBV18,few,CASSPPIPPGSPGELFF
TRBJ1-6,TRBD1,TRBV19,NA,CASSSRQGDSPLHF
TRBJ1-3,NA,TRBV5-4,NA,CASSPDTVGGIPIYF
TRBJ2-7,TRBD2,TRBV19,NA,CASSMGRGTSGFRDEQYF
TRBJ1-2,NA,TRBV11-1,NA,CASSLGHLNYGYTF
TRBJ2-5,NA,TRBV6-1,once,CASRTMPETQYF
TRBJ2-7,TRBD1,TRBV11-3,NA,CASSFGQDYEQYF
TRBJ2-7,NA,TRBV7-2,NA,CASSFPSGSYEQYF
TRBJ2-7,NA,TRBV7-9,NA,CASSLAPQMAVHEQYF
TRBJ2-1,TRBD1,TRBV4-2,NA,CASSQPYGQGDGNEQFF
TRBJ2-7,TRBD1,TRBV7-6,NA,CASSLGQGGPYEQYF
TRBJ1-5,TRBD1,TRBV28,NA,CASRPGTGVRSNQPQHF
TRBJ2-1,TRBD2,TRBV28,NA,CASSLGSGRESEQFF
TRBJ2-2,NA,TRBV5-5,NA,CASRHVPTGELFF
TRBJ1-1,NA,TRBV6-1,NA,CASSELGLGSPEAFF
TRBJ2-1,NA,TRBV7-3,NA,CASSSTGREQFF